This record concerns one T cell receptor (beta chain) sequence. The antigen remains undetermined. The sample is drawn from a study of TIL therapy for anti-PD-1-resistant metastatic lung cancer. Notes on the study in general: Compared with baseline intratumoral T cells, expanded TIL cultures were more clonal and less diverse (approximately 6% vs 31%).

The CDR3 loop spans 16 amino acids. Germline lookup yields CDR1 LNHDA and CDR2 SQIVND (reference sequence). The ends lost 7 bases at V and 6 bases at J; junction bases unmatched: 15. Time point in this sample: pre-treatment sample, taken before nivolumab and TIL therapy. Most excised metastases sampled were pleural nodules or supraclavicular lymph nodes. Progressing patients received lymphodepletion, expanded TIL infusion and IL-2. This was the immunoSEQ v3 assay. Repertoires were generated with immunoSEQ multiplex PCR, while TCRdb's copy carries only in-frame clones and drops some. The repertoire includes about 50,000 clones, just over 70% of them detected once, and approximately 5.6% sits in the top ten.

This chain connects TRBV19 to TRBJ2-1; 7 bases match TRBD2. The source of this sequence is a person between 25 and 80 years old with non-small cell lung cancer. The material was tumor tissue, obtained at baseline. The CDR3 DNA reads TGTGCCAGTACCAAGAGCCCAGCGGGATACTCCAATGAGCAGTTCTTC. As protein: CASTKSPAGYSNEQFF.